The 17 T cell receptor beta chains below come from one sample, sequenced in a study of shared clonotypes between healthy human individuals. Sequenced by immunoSEQ multiplex PCR; TCRdb stores in-frame clones only, minus some. The sample has roughly 330,000 clones, approximately 74% seen once. What was sequenced was memory CD4+ T cells sorted from blood. Subset meaning: CD45RA-negative fraction. The receptors come from a young man in good health.

The chain combines TRBV7-3 with TRBJ2-1; 15 positions match TRBD2. There are 18 residues in the CDR3. J gave up 7 bases and V 3 bases, and 10 bases lay outside the gene matches. Looked up from germline, CDR1 is SGHTA and CDR2 is FQGTGA. CDR3 DNA: TGTGCCAGCAGCTTCATGTTCACCGGGACTAGCGGGGGGAATGAGCAGTTCTTC. It translates to CASSFMFTGTSGGNEQFF.

The genes are TRBV7-2 and TRBJ2-5; weak D call: TRBD2 (5 bases). The CDR3 loop spans 13 amino acids. The germline CDR1 and CDR2 sequences are SGHTA and FQGNSA. V dropped 7 bases and J dropped 7 bases, with 16 bases sitting between them. The CDR3 nucleotides are TGTGCCAGCACCGAGTACAGAGAGGGGACCCAGTACTTC. This codes for CASTEYREGTQYF.

The gene calls are TRBV30 and TRBJ2-3, with D possibly being TRBD2 (5 bases). Trimming cost V 2 bases and J 4 bases, with 16 bases left between them. This CDR3 contains 15 residues. CDR1 GTSNPN and CDR2 SVGIG come from the germline V gene (reference sequence). CDR3 loop: CAWSNFEVRADTQYF. As DNA, the CDR3 is TGTGCCTGGAGTAACTTCGAGGTGAGGGCAGATACGCAGTATTTT.

The chain has TRBV9 and TRBJ2-1; D may correspond to TRBD1 or TRBD2 (5 bases each). With 4 bases removed from V and 8 bases from J, the gap between germline ends came to 13 bases. CDR3 length equals 13 residues. Germline V lookup: CDR1 SGDLS, CDR2 YYNGEE. CDR3 sequence reads: CASSPHLGDEQFF. The CDR3 region has the DNA TGTGCCAGCAGCCCTCACCTGGGGGATGAGCAGTTCTTC.

V usage is TRBV18 and J usage is TRBJ2-1, with D perhaps TRBD1 or TRBD2 (5 bases each). Germline V gene data show CDR1 as KGHSH and CDR2 as LQKENI. The germline V and J ends were trimmed by 6 bases and 3 bases, with 9 bases remaining between them. The CDR3 loop spans 13 amino acids. The CDR3: CASSRGRYNEQFF. The CDR3 DNA reads TGTGCCAGCTCTCGGGGCCGCTACAATGAGCAGTTCTTC.

The table lists this clone with a few counts. The V and J genes are TRBV7-2 and TRBJ1-3, with unresolved D. V was pared by 2 bases and J by 2 bases, with 10 bases between. The germline V gene has CDR1 SGHTA and CDR2 FQGNSA. CDR3 length: 15 residues. CDR3 in amino acids: CASSLMSRTGNTIYF. DNA for the CDR3: TGTGCCAGCAGCTTAATGTCACGGACTGGAAACACCATATATTTT. Full variable domain (rest looked up from reference TRBV7-2 and TRBJ1-3): GAGVSQSPSNKVTEKGKDVELRCDPISGHTALYWYRQSLGQGLEFLIYFQGNSAPDKSGLPSDRFSAERTGGSVSTLTIQRTQQEDSAVYLCASSLMSRTGNTIYFGEGSWLTVV.

The CDR3 sequence is CASSYLSGTGVEQYF. The DNA of the CDR3 is TGTGCCAGCAGCTACCTCTCCGGGACAGGGGTAGAGCAGTACTTC. The genes are TRBV11-3 and TRBJ2-7, with 10 bases aligning to TRBD1. CDR3 length: 15 residues. Germline V gives CDR1 SGHNT, CDR2 YENEEA. With 4 bases clipped from V and 7 bases from J, the junction kept 10 bases outside the gene matches.

This clone was recorded a few times. The same CDR3 can be traced to other DNA sequences in this sample. The rearrangement links TRBV6-1 to TRBJ1-5; 7 nucleotides agree with TRBD1. This CDR3 contains 13 residues. Trimming removed 4 bases from V and 7 bases from J; junction bases left unmatched: 4. CDR1 is MNHNS, CDR2 SASEGT, per germline. CDR3 in amino acids: CASSGQGPQPQHF. As DNA, the CDR3 is TGTGCCAGCAGTGGACAGGGCCCCCAGCCCCAGCATTTT.

J is TRBJ1-1 and V is TRBV18, with no clear D. The CDR3 covers 13 residues. Looked up from germline, CDR1 is KGHSH and CDR2 is LQKENI. Between the trimmed V and J ends, which lost 4 bases and 1 base, there was a span of 7 bases. The CDR3 DNA follows: TGTGCCAGCTCACAGGACTCGAACACTGAAGCTTTCTTT. Translated: CASSQDSNTEAFF.

The V and J genes are TRBV2 and TRBJ1-2; no clear D. V was shortened by 7 bases and J by 3 bases, with 9 bases between the two germline ends. CDR1 is SNHLY and CDR2 is FYNNEI in the germline V gene. The CDR3 extends over 12 amino acids. CDR3 in DNA: TGTGCCAGCACTGGAAGCGACTATGGCTACACCTTC. Translation gives CASTGSDYGYTF.

The rearrangement links TRBV29-1 to TRBJ1-2; 10 bases align to TRBD1. The CDR3 runs 13 residues. The V and J ends lost 5 bases and 4 bases, in that order; junction bases with no gene match: 4. The germline V gene encodes CDR1 SQVTM and CDR2 ANQGSEA. For the CDR3, the DNA is TGCAGCGTTCGGGACAGGGGCTTCTATGGCTACACCTTC. This translates into CSVRDRGFYGYTF.

This chain links TRBV19 with TRBJ2-6; TRBD1 matches 8 bases. The CDR3 totals 15 residues. CDR1 LNHDA and CDR2 SQIVND come from the germline V gene (reference sequence). Losses at the gene ends were 8 bases for V and 2 bases for J; bases not matched to a gene: 5. CDR3 in amino acids: CASWTGRAGANVLTF. The CDR3 nucleotides are TGTGCCAGTTGGACAGGGCGGGCTGGGGCCAACGTCCTGACTTTC.

The chain couples TRBV7-6 to TRBJ1-5, with no clear D. Between the trimmed V and J ends, which lost 1 base and 4 bases, there was a span of 14 bases. Per germline, CDR1 SGHVS and CDR2 FNYEAQ. The CDR3 totals 16 residues. The CDR3 spells CASSLVRTEKNQPQHF. As DNA, the CDR3 is TGTGCCAGCAGCTTAGTTCGAACAGAGAAGAATCAGCCCCAGCATTTT.

For this clone: This likely traces to a read error, being one base from a far larger clone. The chain employs TRBV7-3 and TRBJ2-3; TRBD1 matches at 7 bases. Germline V CDR1 and CDR2: SGHTA, FQGTGA. The CDR3 is 14 amino acids. The ends lost 4 bases at V and 2 bases at J; junction bases unmatched: 3. CDR3 loop: CASSSTGFTDTQYF. The CDR3 DNA reads TGTGCCAGCAGCTCGACAGGGTTCACAGATACGCAGTATTTT.

V is TRBV28 and J is TRBJ2-7; D is possibly TRBD1 or TRBD2 (6 bases each). CDR1 is MDHEN and CDR2 is SYDVKM in the germline V gene. This CDR3 is built from 13 residues. V was clipped by 8 bases and J by 0 bases, with 11 bases between them. CDR3 sequence reads: CASRRDNSYEQYF. Here the CDR3 DNA reads TGTGCCAGCCGGAGGGACAACTCCTACGAGCAGTACTTC.

The CDR3, as DNA: TGTGCCAGCAGTGTGTGGGCTAGCGGGAGTCGCGAGCAGTACTTC. Translated: CASSVWASGSREQYF. V gene TRBV28 combines with J gene TRBJ2-7; 10 positions match TRBD2. Trimming at V came to 5 bases and at J to 6 bases, leaving 10 bases not matched to a gene. Germline V CDR1 and CDR2: MDHEN, SYDVKM. The CDR3 runs to 15 residues.

The gene calls are TRBV20-1 and TRBJ1-4; D unclear. Germline lookup yields CDR1 DFQATT and CDR2 SNEGSKA (reference sequence). This CDR3 contains 11 residues. Trimming took 6 bases from V and 9 from J, leaving 11 bases between them. CDR3 DNA: TGCAGTGCGCTGAATGGGAAAAAACTGTTTTTT. Amino acid sequence: CSALNGKKLFF.